This entry lists 19 T cell receptor beta chains sequenced from one sample in a study of beta chain features in type 1 diabetes. General study findings and limits: Shorter TCRB CDR3s, moderately but significantly so, marked every one of the four CD4+ subsets in Type 1 diabetes patients.

No antigen has been assigned to these receptors. The isolated RNA, all of it, was reverse transcribed, so expressed TCRB transcripts were what got sequenced. The assay was immunoSEQ multiplex PCR, and TCRdb's table has in-frame clones only and misses some. The table lists fewer than 200,000 clones, 10% to 13% of them singletons. Sequencing was performed on central memory CD4+ T cells from blood. These receptors came from a man aged 25 to 45 with type 1 diabetes.

In its sample, this clone was seen a few times. The J gene is TRBJ2-2, the V gene TRBV6-5, with D maybe TRBD2 (6 bases). CDR3 size: 15 residues. V was trimmed by 10 bases and J by 1 base, leaving 16 bases between them. Germline values: CDR1 MNHEY, CDR2 SVGAGI. The DNA for the CDR3 is TGTGCCACCATGGAACTTAGCGGGAACACCGGGGAGCTGTTTTTT. Translated: CATMELSGNTGELFF.

This clone was counted a few times. V is TRBV27 and J is TRBJ2-5, with 8 bases that match TRBD1. This CDR3 is 15 amino acids long. J gave up 2 bases and V 5 bases, and 7 bases lay outside the gene matches. CDR1 is MNHEY and CDR2 is SMNVEV in the germline V gene (reference sequence). The chain's CDR3 is CASSPGQGGQETQYF. The CDR3 DNA sequence: TGTGCCAGCAGTCCCGGACAGGGAGGTCAAGAGACCCAGTACTTC.

The V call is TRBV29-1, the J call TRBJ2-3; D ambiguous. CDR1 is SQVTM and CDR2 is ANQGSEA in the germline V gene. The CDR3 loop spans 14 amino acids. The germline V and J ends were trimmed by 5 bases and 0 bases, with 12 bases remaining between them. CDR3 amino acids: CSVNDKKSTDTQYF. CDR3 in DNA: TGCAGCGTTAATGACAAGAAAAGCACAGATACGCAGTATTTT.

This clone was detected only a few times. The chain employs TRBV2 and TRBJ2-5, with no clear D. Germline V gene lookup returns CDR1 SNHLY and CDR2 FYNNEI. The CDR3 totals 13 residues. The ends were cut back, 6 bases at V and 2 bases at J, with 10 bases in the middle. The CDR3 loop is CASSPTRQETQYF. The DNA for the CDR3 is TGTGCCAGCAGCCCAACGCGGCAAGAGACCCAGTACTTC.

This clone was picked up a small number of times. This rearrangement joins TRBV7-2 to TRBJ2-5; 9 nucleotides line up with TRBD1. Germline CDR1 is SGHTA and CDR2 is FQGNSA. The length of the CDR3 is 15 residues. V was pared by 5 bases and J by 2 bases, with 6 bases of the junction left unmatched. The CDR3 nucleotides are TGTGCCAGCAGCCCCCGGGACAGGGTACAAGAGACCCAGTACTTC. It yields the protein CASSPRDRVQETQYF.

The gene calls are TRBV5-1 and TRBJ1-5; unclear D gene. The ends were cut back, 0 bases at V and 7 bases at J, with 8 bases in the middle. This CDR3 contains 13 residues. CDR1 and CDR2 from the germline V gene are SGHRS and YFSETQ. The CDR3, as DNA: TGCGCCAGCAGCTTGGGAGGGCACCAGCCCCAGCATTTT. It codes for CASSLGGHQPQHF.

The table lists this clone with a few counts. V usage is TRBV5-1 and J usage is TRBJ2-3; 10 bases match TRBD2. Trimming took 4 bases from V and 5 from J; bases not matched to a gene: 4. Germline V CDR1 and CDR2: SGHRS, YFSETQ. The CDR3 consists of 14 residues. CDR3 bases: TGCGCCAGCAGCCTGGCTAGCGGGGGAGATACGCAGTATTTT. This encodes CASSLASGGDTQYF. Full variable domain (missing parts from reference TRBV5-1 and TRBJ2-3): KAGVTQTPRYLIKTRGQQVTLSCSPISGHRSVSWYQQTPGQGLQFLFEYFSETQRNKGNFPGRFSGRQFSNSRSEMNVSTLELGDSALYLCASSLASGGDTQYFGPGTRLTVL.

The chain has TRBV30 and TRBJ1-5; 8 positions match TRBD1. Trimming took 0 bases from V and 7 from J; bases not matched to a gene: 5. Germline V lookup: CDR1 GTSNPN, CDR2 SVGIG (reference sequence). This CDR3 contains 14 residues. The CDR3 coding sequence is TGTGCCTGGAGTGTGCTGACAGGGGCACAGCCCCAGCATTTT. Translated, it gives CAWSVLTGAQPQHF. Full variable domain (rest looked up from reference TRBV30 and TRBJ1-5): SQTIHQWPATLVQPVGSPLSLECTVEGTSNPNLYWYRQAAGRGLQLLFYSVGIGQISSEVPQNLSASRPQDRQFILSSKKLLLSDSGFYLCAWSVLTGAQPQHFGDGTRLSIL.

V usage is TRBV11-3 and J usage is TRBJ2-5, with 8 bases aligning to TRBD1. This CDR3 comprises 15 residues. In germline, CDR1 is SGHNT, CDR2 YENEEA. The V and J ends lost 5 bases and 4 bases, in that order; junction bases with no gene match: 9. CDR3 in DNA: TGTGCCAGCAGCCTCGGACAGGGCTGGCTAGAGACCCAGTACTTC. It yields the protein CASSLGQGWLETQYF.

Remarks on this clone: This CDR3 is also generated by other DNA sequences in the sample. This sequence joins TRBV2 and TRBJ1-1; a weak D match, TRBD1 (5 bases). This CDR3 comprises 13 residues. Trimming removed 5 bases from V and 1 base from J, with 8 bases in between. Germline V gene sequence: CDR1 SNHLY, CDR2 FYNNEI. The CDR3 DNA reads as TGTGCCAGCAGTCTTCAGGGGAACACTGAAGCTTTCTTT. Translated: CASSLQGNTEAFF.

The CDR3 DNA follows: TGCGCCAGCAGCTATTCGGGGGATCGGAGCTTGTGGCAGTATTTT. Translated, it gives CASSYSGDRSLWQYF. The chain uses TRBV5-1 and TRBJ2-3, with D possibly TRBD2 on 6 matching bases. Germline loops: CDR1 SGHRS, CDR2 YFSETQ. V lost 3 bases and J 11 bases, leaving 22 bases between the germline ends. The CDR3 spans 15 residues.

This clone showed up just a few times. The chain combines TRBV14 with TRBJ2-3, with 9 bases lining up with TRBD2. The trim removed 3 bases at V and 3 bases at J, leaving 7 bases unmatched. The germline V gene encodes CDR1 SGHDN and CDR2 FVKESK. The CDR3 extends over 16 amino acids. CDR3 nucleotide sequence: TGTGCCAGCAGCCACGGACTAGCGACGGCAACAGATACGCAGTATTTT. Translating gives CASSHGLATATDTQYF. Complete variable domain (other parts from reference TRBV14 and TRBJ2-3): EAGVTQFPSHSVIEKGQTVTLRCDPISGHDNLYWYRRVMGKEIKFLLHFVKESKQDESGMPNNRFLAERTGGTYSTLKVQPAELEDSGVYFCASSHGLATATDTQYFGPGTRLTVL.

This rearrangement joins TRBV28 to TRBJ2-2; 12 nucleotides agree with TRBD1. CDR1 is MDHEN and CDR2 is SYDVKM in the germline V gene. V gave up 6 bases and J gave up 9 bases; unmatched junction bases: 2. There are 13 residues in the CDR3. As DNA, the CDR3 is TGTGCCAGCAGGGGACAGGGGGCCCGGGAGCTGTTTTTT. It yields the protein CASRGQGARELFF.

This clone turned up a few times. CDR3 nucleotides: TGTGCCAGCAGTTCCAGGGGGAACACTGAAGCTTTCTTT. This gives the protein CASSSRGNTEAFF. The V call is TRBV5-4, the J call TRBJ1-1, with a possible D match to TRBD1 (6 bases). CDR1 and CDR2 (germline): SGHNT, YYREEE (reference sequence). Trimming cost V 5 bases and J 1 base, with 9 bases left between them. The CDR3 is 13 residues long.

The chain recombines TRBV11-2 with TRBJ1-4; 7 bases are shared with TRBD1. Looked up from germline, CDR1 is SGHAT and CDR2 is FQNNGV. The J segment lost 8 bases and the V segment lost 3 bases, leaving 18 bases of the junction unmatched. The CDR3 runs to 18 residues. CDR3 DNA sequence: TGTGCCAGCAGCTTTTGGGACAGCCTCACCCGGGGACGGGAAAAACTGTTTTTT. It encodes CASSFWDSLTRGREKLFF.

CDR3 sequence reads: CASSADSIRAQYF. The CDR3 region has the DNA TGTGCCAGCAGCGCGGACAGTATCCGGGCCCAGTACTTC. This chain uses TRBV5-6 with TRBJ2-5, with D tentatively TRBD1 (6 bases). The V end was cut by 4 bases, the J end by 9 bases, with 16 bases between. This CDR3 has 13 amino acids. Germline CDR1 SGHDT, CDR2 YYEEEE.

This sequence joins TRBV7-9 and TRBJ2-1; no reliable D call. Trimming pared 7 bases from V and 8 bases from J, leaving 18 bases between. In germline, CDR1 is SEHNR, CDR2 FQNEAQ (reference sequence). The CDR3 spans 14 residues. CDR3 nucleotides: TGTGCCAGCAATCCCATGAAGCGTACCGATGAGCAGTTCTTC. Translated, it gives CASNPMKRTDEQFF.

The chain links TRBV7-8 to TRBJ1-1, with D perhaps TRBD1 (6 bases). This CDR3 region has 13 residues. The V end lost 5 bases, the J end lost 4 bases, and 11 bases lay between the germline ends. The germline CDR1 and CDR2 sequences are SGHVS and FQNEAQ. The CDR3 DNA is TGTGCCAGCAGCCCGAGGGGGGGCACTGAAGCTTTCTTT. Its protein is CASSPRGGTEAFF.

This clone was picked up a small number of times. The chain combines TRBV2 with TRBJ1-2; no reliable D call. Germline V gene lookup returns CDR1 SNHLY and CDR2 FYNNEI. V lost 4 bases and J lost 12, with 15 bases in between. CDR3 size: 12 residues. In DNA form, the CDR3 reads TGTGCCAGCAGTGTTGTGGGCAGGACTGACACCTTC. Amino acids: CASSVVGRTDTF.